The next 3 T cell receptor beta chains were all read from a single sample in a study of blood T cell repertoires in COVID-19. Measured with immunoSEQ multiplex PCR; TCRdb has only the in-frame clones, and not every one. The sample yields 380,000 or so clones, more than 70% seen once. The sequenced sample consisted of peripheral blood. Every receptor here comes from a man between 35 and 55 years old with acute or convalescent COVID-19.

The J gene is TRBJ2-1, the V gene TRBV4-3, with D tentatively TRBD2 (7 bases). The CDR3 has 15 residues. CDR1 is LGHNA, CDR2 YSLEER, per germline. Trimming removed 3 bases from V and 4 bases from J, with 13 bases in between. In DNA, the CDR3 is TGCGCCAGCAGCCAGGGGGGGGCGCGGTACAATGAGCAGTTCTTC. Protein: CASSQGGARYNEQFF.

The chain has TRBV18 and TRBJ1-1, with a tentative D call TRBD1 (6 bases). The CDR3 covers 15 residues. The V end lost 4 bases, the J end lost 4 bases, and 16 bases lay between the germline ends. The germline V gene encodes CDR1 KGHSH and CDR2 LQKENI. For the CDR3, the DNA is TGTGCCAGCTCACTTTCGACAGGCATCGGCACTGAAGCTTTCTTT. Translation: CASSLSTGIGTEAFF.

The chain recombines TRBV10-3 with TRBJ1-3, with 10 nucleotides matching TRBD1. Looked up from germline, CDR1 is ENHRY and CDR2 is SYGVKD. J was trimmed by 3 bases and V by 0 bases; bases with no gene match: 2. The CDR3 has 16 amino acids. The CDR3 DNA follows: TGTGCCATCAGTGAGTCGGGACAGGGGAGTGGAAACACCATATATTTT. Protein product: CAISESGQGSGNTIYF.